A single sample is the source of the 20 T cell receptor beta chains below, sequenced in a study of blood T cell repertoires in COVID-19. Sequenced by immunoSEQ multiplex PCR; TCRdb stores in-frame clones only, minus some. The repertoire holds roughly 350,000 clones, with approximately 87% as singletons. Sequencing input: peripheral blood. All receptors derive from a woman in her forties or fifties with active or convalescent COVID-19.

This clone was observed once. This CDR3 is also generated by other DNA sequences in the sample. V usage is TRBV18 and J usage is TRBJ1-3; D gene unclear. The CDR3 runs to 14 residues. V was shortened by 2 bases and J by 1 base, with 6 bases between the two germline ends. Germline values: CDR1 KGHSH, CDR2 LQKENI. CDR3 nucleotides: TGTGCCAGCTCACCAGGAGCGTCTGGAAACACCATATATTTT. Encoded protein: CASSPGASGNTIYF.

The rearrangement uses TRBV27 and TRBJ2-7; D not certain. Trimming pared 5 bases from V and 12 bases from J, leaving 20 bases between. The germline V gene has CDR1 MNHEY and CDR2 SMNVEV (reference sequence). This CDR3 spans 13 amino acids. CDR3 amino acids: CASSPPNLAHLYF. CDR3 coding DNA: TGTGCCAGCAGTCCCCCAAATTTGGCCCATCTGTACTTC.

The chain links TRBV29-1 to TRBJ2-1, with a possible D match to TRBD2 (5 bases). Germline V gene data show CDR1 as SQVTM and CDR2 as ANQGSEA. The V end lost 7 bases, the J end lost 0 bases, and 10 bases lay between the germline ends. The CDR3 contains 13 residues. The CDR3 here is CSGYGISYNEQFF. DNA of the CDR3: TGCAGCGGGTACGGGATCTCCTACAATGAGCAGTTCTTC.

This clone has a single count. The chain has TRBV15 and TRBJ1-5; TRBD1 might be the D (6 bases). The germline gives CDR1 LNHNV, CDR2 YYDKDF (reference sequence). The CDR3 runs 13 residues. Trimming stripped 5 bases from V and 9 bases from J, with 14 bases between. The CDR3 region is CATSPDGGLPQHF. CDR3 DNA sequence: TGTGCCACCAGCCCTGACGGGGGGCTGCCCCAGCATTTT.

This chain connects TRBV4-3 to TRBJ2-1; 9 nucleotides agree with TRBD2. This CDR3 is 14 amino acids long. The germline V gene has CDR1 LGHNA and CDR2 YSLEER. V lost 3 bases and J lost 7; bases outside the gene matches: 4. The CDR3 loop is CASSHGLANNEQFF. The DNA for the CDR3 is TGCGCCAGCAGCCACGGACTAGCGAATAATGAGCAGTTCTTC.

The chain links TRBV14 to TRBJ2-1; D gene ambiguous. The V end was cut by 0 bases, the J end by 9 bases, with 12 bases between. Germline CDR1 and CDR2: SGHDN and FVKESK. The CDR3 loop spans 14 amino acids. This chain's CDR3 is CASSQDRSFLEQFF. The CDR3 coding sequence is TGTGCCAGCAGCCAAGATCGGTCTTTTCTTGAGCAGTTCTTC.

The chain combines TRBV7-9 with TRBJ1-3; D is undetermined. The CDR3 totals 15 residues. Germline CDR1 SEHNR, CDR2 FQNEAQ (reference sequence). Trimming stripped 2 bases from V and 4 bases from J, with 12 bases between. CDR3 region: CASSLRAGPGNTIYF. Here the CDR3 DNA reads TGTGCCAGCAGCTTACGGGCGGGTCCCGGAAACACCATATATTTT.

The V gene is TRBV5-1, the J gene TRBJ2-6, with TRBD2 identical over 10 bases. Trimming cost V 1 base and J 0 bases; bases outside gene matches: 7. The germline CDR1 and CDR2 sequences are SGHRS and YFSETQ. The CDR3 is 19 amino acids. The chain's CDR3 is CASSLMLAGATSGANVLTF. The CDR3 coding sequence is TGCGCCAGCAGCTTGATGCTAGCGGGGGCGACCTCTGGGGCCAACGTCCTGACTTTC. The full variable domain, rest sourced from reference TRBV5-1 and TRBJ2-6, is KAGVTQTPRYLIKTRGQQVTLSCSPISGHRSVSWYQQTPGQGLQFLFEYFSETQRNKGNFPGRFSGRQFSNSRSEMNVSTLELGDSALYLCASSLMLAGATSGANVLTFGAGSRLTVL.

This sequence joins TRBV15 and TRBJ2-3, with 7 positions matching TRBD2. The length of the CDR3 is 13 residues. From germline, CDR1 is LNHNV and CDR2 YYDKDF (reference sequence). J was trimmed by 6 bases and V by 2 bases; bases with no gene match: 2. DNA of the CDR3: TGTGCCACCAGCAGACAACTAGCGGATACGCAGTATTTT. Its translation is CATSRQLADTQYF.

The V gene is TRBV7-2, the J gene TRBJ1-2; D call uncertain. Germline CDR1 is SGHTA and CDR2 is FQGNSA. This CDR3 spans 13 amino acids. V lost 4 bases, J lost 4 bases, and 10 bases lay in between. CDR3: CASSSPGSYGYTF. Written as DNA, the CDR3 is TGTGCCAGCAGCTCCCCGGGTAGCTATGGCTACACCTTC.

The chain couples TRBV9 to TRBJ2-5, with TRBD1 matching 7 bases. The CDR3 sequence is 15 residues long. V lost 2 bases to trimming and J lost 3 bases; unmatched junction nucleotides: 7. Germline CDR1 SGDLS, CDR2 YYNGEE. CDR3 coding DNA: TGTGCCAGCAGCGTCGACAGGGATGGGGAAGAGACCCAGTACTTC. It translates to CASSVDRDGEETQYF.

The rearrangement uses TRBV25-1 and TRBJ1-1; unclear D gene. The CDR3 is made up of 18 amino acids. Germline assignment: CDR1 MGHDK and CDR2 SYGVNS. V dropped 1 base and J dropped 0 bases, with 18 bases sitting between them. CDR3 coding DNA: TGTGCCAGCAGTGAATTAGGAGAGGGAGGGAGGATGAACACTGAAGCTTTCTTT. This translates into CASSELGEGGRMNTEAFF.

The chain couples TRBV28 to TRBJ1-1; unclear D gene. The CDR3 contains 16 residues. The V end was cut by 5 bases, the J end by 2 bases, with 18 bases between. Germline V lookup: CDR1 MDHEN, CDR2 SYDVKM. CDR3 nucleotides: TGTGCCAGCAGTCCGTGGACTGGGAGTGATAACACTGAAGCTTTCTTT. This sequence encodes CASSPWTGSDNTEAFF.

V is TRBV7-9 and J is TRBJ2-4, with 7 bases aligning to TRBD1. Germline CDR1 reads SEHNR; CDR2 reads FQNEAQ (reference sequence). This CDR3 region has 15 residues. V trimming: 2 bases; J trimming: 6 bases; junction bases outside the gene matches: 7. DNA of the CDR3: TGTGCCAGCAGCTTACACTTGGGACAGACAAACATTCAGTACTTC. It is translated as CASSLHLGQTNIQYF.

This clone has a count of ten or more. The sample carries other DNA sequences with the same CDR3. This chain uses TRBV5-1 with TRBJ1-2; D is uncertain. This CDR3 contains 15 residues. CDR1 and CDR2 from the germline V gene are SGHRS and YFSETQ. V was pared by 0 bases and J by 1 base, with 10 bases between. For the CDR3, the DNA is TGCGCCAGCAGCTTGGCGGCAGGTTTTAACTATGGCTACACCTTC. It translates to CASSLAAGFNYGYTF.

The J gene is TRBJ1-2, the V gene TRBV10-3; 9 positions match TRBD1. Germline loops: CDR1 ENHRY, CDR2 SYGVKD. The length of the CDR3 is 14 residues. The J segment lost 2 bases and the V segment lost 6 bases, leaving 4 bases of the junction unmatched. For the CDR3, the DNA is TGTGCCATCAGGAAGACAGGGGGAAACTATGGCTACACCTTC. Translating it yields CAIRKTGGNYGYTF.

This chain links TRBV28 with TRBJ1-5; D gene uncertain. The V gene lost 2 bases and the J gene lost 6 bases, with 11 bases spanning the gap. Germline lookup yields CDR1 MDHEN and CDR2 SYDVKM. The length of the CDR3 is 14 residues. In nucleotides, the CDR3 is TGTGCCAGCAGTTTAGATTCGGTTTCTCAGCCCCAGCATTTT. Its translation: CASSLDSVSQPQHF.

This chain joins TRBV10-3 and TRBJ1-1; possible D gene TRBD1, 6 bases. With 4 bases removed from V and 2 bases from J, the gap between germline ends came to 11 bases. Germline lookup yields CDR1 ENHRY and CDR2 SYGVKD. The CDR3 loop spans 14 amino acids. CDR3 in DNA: TGTGCCATCAGTGGCCCGGACAGTAACACTGAAGCTTTCTTT. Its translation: CAISGPDSNTEAFF.

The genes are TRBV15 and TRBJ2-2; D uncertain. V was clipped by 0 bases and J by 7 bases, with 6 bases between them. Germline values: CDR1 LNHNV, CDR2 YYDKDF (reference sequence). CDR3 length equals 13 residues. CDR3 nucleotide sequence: TGTGCCACCAGCAGAGATTCAGGCGGGGAGCTGTTTTTT. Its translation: CATSRDSGGELFF.

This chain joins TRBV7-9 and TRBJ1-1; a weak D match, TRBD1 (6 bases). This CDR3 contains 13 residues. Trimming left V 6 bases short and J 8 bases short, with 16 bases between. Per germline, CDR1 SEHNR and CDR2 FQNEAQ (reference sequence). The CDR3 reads CASSLTGKGEAFF. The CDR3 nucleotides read TGTGCCAGCAGTCTTACAGGGAAGGGCGAAGCTTTCTTT.